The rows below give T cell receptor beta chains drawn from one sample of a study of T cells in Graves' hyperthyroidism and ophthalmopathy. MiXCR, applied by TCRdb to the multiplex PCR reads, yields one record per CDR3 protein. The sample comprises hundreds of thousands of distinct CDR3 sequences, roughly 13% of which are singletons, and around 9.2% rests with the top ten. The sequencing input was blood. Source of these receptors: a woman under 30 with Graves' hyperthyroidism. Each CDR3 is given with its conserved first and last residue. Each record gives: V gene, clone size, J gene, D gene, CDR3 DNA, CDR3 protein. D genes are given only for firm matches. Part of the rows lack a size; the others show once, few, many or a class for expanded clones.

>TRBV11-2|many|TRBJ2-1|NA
TGTGCCAGCAAATCCGAGACAGGAGCCTACAATGAGCAGTTCTTC
CASKSETGAYNEQFF
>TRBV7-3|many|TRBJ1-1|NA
TGTGCCAGCAGCCGGGGGGGGGCAGACACTGAAGCTTTCTTT
CASSRGGADTEAFF
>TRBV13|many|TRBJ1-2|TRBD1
TGTGCCAGCAGCTCCTTCCCGGACAGGGAACCGGGCTACACCTTC
CASSSFPDREPGYTF
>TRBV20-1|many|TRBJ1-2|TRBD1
TGCAGTGCCTGGGACAGGGGAGGTGGCTACACCTTC
CSAWDRGGGYTF
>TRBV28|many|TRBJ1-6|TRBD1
TGTGCCAGCAGTTTCCACAGGGGTGTGGATTCACCCCTCCACTTT
CASSFHRGVDSPLHF
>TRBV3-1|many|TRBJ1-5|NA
TGTGCCAGCAGCCAAGGACAGCCTTATAGCAATCAGCCCCAGCATTTT
CASSQGQPYSNQPQHF
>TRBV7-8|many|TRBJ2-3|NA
TGTGCCAGCAGCTTAGCGCGGGCAGCAAGCCCGCAGTATTTT
CASSLARAASPQYF
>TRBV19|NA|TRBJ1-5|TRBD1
TGTGCCAGTAGTCTCACGGCGCTCGGGACAGTCGGGCGTACTCAGCCCCAGCATTTT
CASSLTALGTVGRTQPQHF
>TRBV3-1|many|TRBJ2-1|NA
TGTGCCAGCACCATGGATGGGGGGACCTTAGAGCAGTTCTTC
CASTMDGGTLEQFF
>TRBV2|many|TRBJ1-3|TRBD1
TGTGCCAGCAGGGATCCGACAGGGACTGGAAACACCATATATTTT
CASRDPTGTGNTIYF
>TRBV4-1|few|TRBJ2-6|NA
TGCGCCAGCAGCCAAGCGGAGGTCTCTGGGGCCAACGTCCTGACTTTC
CASSQAEVSGANVLTF
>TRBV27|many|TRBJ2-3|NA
TGTGCCAGCAGTTTATTTCAGAGCACAGATACGCAGTATTTT
CASSLFQSTDTQYF
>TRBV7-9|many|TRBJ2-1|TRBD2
TGTGCCAGCAGCTCCGCTTGGACTAGCGGGAAGAATGAGCAGTTCTTC
CASSSAWTSGKNEQFF
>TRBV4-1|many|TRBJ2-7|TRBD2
TGCGCCAGCAGCCAAGGCCCTAGCGGGGGTTACGAGCAGTACTTC
CASSQGPSGGYEQYF
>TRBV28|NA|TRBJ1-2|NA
TGTGCCAGCAGCTCTTTACGGGGCGATGGCTACACCTTC
CASSSLRGDGYTF
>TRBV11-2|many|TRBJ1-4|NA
TGTGCCAGCAGCTTAGGGGGAAAACTGTTTTTT
CASSLGGKLFF
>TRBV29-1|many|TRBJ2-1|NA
TGCAGCGGAGGGACAACTAGCGAGTACAATGAGCAGTTCTTC
CSGGTTSEYNEQFF
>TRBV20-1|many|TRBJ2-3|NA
TGCAGTGCTAGAGTCCCCCTAGGTGATACGCAGTATTTT
CSARVPLGDTQYF
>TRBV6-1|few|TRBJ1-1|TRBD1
TGTGCCACCCGACAGGGGGCAATTAACACTGAAGCTTTCTTT
CATRQGAINTEAFF
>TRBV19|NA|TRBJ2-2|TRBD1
TGTGCCAGTAGTATCCGACCGACAGGGGGGAACACCGGGGAGCTGTTTTTT
CASSIRPTGGNTGELFF
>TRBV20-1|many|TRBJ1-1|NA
TGCAGTGCTCACCTTGGGGCAACCCTTGAAGCTTTCTTT
CSAHLGATLEAFF
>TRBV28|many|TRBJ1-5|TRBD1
TGTGCCAGCAGCTCCGGGACAGGGGGCGTCCAGCCCCAGCATTTT
CASSSGTGGVQPQHF
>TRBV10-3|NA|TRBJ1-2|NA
TGTGCCACAAAGGGGGATGGCTACACCTTC
CATKGDGYTF
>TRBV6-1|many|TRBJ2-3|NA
TGTGCCAGCAGCGCGGGTTCCTGGACAGATACGCAGTATTTT
CASSAGSWTDTQYF
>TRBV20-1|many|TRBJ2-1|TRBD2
TGCAGTGCTAGCGAAACTAGCGGGGGGGCAAGGGTTCAGCAGTTCTTC
CSASETSGGARVQQFF
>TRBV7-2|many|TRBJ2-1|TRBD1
TGTGCCAGCAGCTCTCCCGACAACCCCCGGACAGGGAGCTCCTACAATGAGCAGTTCTTC
CASSSPDNPRTGSSYNEQFF
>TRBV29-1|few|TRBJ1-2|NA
TGCAGCGCCAGAGGACCAGGGGAAACTAACTATGGCTACACCTTC
CSARGPGETNYGYTF
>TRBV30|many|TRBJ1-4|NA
TGTGCCTTGGGCGGCGAGGGTGAAAAACTGTTTTTT
CALGGEGEKLFF
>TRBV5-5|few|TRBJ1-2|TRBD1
TGTGCCAGCAGCGGGACAGGGGGCGAAAACTATGGCTACACCTTC
CASSGTGGENYGYTF
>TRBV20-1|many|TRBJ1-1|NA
TGCAGTGCTCAAAGGACAGCGAACACTGAAGCTTTCTTT
CSAQRTANTEAFF
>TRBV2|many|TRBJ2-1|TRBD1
TGTGCCAGCAGTGACCGGGACAGCCCAAGCTCCTACAATGAGCAGTTCTTC
CASSDRDSPSSYNEQFF
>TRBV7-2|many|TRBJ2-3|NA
TGTGCCAGCAGCTTGACTAGTATTCGCACAGATACGCAGTATTTT
CASSLTSIRTDTQYF
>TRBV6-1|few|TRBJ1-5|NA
TGTGCCCTTGATGCCGGGAGTGGCAATCAGCCCCAGCATTTT
CALDAGSGNQPQHF
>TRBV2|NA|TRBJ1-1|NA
TGTGCCAGCAGTGATCGGTCAGGGAGGGATGCTTTCTTT
CASSDRSGRDAFF
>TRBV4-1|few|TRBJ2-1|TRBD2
TGCGCCAGCAGCCAGGAGACTAGCGGGAGAGGGGCCTACAATGAGCAGTTCTTC
CASSQETSGRGAYNEQFF
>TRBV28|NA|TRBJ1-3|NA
TGTGCCAGCAGCCCCCCCCCAGGAAACACCATATATTTT
CASSPPPGNTIYF
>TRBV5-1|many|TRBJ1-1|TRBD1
TGCGCCAGCAGCTTGGAGGACAGGTTTGAAGCTTTCTTT
CASSLEDRFEAFF
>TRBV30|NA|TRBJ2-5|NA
TGTGCCTGGAGACCATCCAAGTGGGTGAACCAGTACTTC
CAWRPSKWVNQYF
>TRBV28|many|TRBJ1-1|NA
TGTGCCAGCAGTTCTGGCCCTGGGGGTACTGAAGCTTTCTTT
CASSSGPGGTEAFF
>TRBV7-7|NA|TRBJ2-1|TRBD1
TGTGCTAGCAGCTCCGGACAGGGTATGAGTGAGCAGTTCTTC
CASSSGQGMSEQFF
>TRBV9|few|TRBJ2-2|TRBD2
TGTGCCAGCAGCGTAGGCCGGCTAGCGGGAGTCACCGGGGAGCTGTTTTTT
CASSVGRLAGVTGELFF
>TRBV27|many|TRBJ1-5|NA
TGTGCCAGCAGAGTCCGGGCTAATCAGCCCCAGCATTTT
CASRVRANQPQHF
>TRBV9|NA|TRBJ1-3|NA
TGTGCCAGCAGCGTAGAAGGGAGCTCTGGAAACACCATATATTTT
CASSVEGSSGNTIYF
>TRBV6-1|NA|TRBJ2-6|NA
TGTGCCAGCAGTCCCACCTCCCGGGCTGGGGCCAACGTCCTGACTTTC
CASSPTSRAGANVLTF
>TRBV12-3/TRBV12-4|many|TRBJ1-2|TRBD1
TGTGCCAGCAGCCAGGGACAGACCCCTTCGGATGGCTACACCTTC
CASSQGQTPSDGYTF
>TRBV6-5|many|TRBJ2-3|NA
TGTGCCAGCAGTTACAGGGTAGATACTACCTTGGATACGCAGTATTTT
CASSYRVDTTLDTQYF
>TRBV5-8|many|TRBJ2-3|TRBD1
TGTGCCAGCAGCTCCGGGACAGGGGAGACCCCAGATACGCAGTATTTT
CASSSGTGETPDTQYF
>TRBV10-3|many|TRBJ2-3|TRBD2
TGTGCCATAACTAGCGGCTTGAGCACAGATACGCAGTATTTT
CAITSGLSTDTQYF
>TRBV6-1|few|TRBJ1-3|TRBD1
TGTGCCAGCAGCCGTGGGACAGGGCCCGGAAACACCATATATTTT
CASSRGTGPGNTIYF
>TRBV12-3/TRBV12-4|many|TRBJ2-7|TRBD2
TGTGCCAGCAGTCCGGGACTAGCGGGGTACTCCTACGAGCAGTACTTC
CASSPGLAGYSYEQYF
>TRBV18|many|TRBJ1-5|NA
TGTGCCAGCTCACCACCGAACGATCAGCCCCAGCATTTT
CASSPPNDQPQHF
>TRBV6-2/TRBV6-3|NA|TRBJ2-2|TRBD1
TGTGCCAGCGCGGACAGGTTTAACGGGGAGCTGTTTTTT
CASADRFNGELFF
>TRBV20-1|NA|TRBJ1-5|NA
TGCAGTGCTAGAGGGTTGGCGGGCCCTAGCAATCAGCCCCAGCATTTT
CSARGLAGPSNQPQHF
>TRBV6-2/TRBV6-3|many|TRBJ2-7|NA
TGTGCCAGCAGTTACAACCCATACGAGCAGTACTTC
CASSYNPYEQYF
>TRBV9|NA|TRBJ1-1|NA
TGTGCCAGCAGCGTAGCTTGGGGTACTGAAGCTTTCTTT
CASSVAWGTEAFF
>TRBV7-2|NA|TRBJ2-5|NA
TGTGCCAGCAGCTTAATTCCAGGGCAGGGCCAAGAGACCCAGTACTTC
CASSLIPGQGQETQYF
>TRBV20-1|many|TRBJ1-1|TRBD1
TGCAGTGCTAGAGATCTGGGACAGGTTAACACTGAAGCTTTCTTT
CSARDLGQVNTEAFF
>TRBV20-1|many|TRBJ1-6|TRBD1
TGCAGTGCTGCCCCCTCGACAGGGAGTTCACCCCTCCACTTT
CSAAPSTGSSPLHF
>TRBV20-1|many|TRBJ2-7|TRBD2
TGCAGTGCCCGGGAGGGGGGGCCGGTCCACGAGCAGTACTTC
CSAREGGPVHEQYF
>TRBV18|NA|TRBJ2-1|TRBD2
TGTGCCAGCTCACCATTTATAGCGACTAGCTCCCAAAATGAGCAGTTCTTC
CASSPFIATSSQNEQFF